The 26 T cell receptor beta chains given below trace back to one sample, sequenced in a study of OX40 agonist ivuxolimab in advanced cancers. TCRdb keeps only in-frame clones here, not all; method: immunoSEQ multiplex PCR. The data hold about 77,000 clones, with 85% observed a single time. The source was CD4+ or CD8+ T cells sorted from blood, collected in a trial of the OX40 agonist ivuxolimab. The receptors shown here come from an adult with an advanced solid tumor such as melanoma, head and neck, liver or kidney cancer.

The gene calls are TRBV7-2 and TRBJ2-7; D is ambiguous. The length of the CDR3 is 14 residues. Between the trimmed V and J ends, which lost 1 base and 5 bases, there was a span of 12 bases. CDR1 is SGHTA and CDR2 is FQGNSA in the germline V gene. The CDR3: CASSLGSFSDEQYF. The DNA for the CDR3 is TGTGCCAGCAGCTTAGGCAGCTTTAGTGACGAGCAGTACTTC.

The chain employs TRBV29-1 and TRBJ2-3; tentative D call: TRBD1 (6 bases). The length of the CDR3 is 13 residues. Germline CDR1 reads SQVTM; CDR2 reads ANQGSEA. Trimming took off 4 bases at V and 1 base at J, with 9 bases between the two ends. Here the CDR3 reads CSVVGGRTDTQYF. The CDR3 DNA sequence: TGCAGCGTTGTTGGGGGCCGCACAGATACGCAGTATTTT.

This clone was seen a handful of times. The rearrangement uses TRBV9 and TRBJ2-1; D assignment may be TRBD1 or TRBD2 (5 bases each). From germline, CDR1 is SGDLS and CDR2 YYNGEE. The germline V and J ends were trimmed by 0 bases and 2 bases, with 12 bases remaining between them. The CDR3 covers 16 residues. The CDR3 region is CASSVGEGNPYNEQFF. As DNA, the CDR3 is TGTGCCAGCAGCGTAGGAGAGGGGAACCCCTACAATGAGCAGTTCTTC.

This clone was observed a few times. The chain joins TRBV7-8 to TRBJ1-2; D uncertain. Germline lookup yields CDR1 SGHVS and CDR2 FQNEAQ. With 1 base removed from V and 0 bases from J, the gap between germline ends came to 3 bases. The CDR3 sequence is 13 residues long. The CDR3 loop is CASSLVTNYGYTF. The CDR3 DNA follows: TGTGCCAGCAGCTTAGTTACTAACTATGGCTACACCTTC.

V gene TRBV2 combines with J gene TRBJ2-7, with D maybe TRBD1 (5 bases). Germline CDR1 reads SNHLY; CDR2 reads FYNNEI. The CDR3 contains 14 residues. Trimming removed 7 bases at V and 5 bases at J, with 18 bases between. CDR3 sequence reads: CASNGAPLDHEQYF. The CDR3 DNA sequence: TGTGCCAGCAATGGGGCTCCCCTTGACCACGAGCAGTACTTC.

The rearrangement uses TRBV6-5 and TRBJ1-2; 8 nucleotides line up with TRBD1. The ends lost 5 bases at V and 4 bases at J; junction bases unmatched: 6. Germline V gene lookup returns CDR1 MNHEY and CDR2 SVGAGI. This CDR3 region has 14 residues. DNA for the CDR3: TGTGCCAGCAGTCCCGGACAGGGAAGCTATGGCTACACCTTC. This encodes CASSPGQGSYGYTF.

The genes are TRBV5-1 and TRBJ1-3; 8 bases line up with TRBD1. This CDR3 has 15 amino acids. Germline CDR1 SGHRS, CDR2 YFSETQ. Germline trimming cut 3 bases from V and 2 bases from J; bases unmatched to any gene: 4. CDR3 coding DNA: TGCGCCAGCAGCTCAGGACAGGGCGCTGGAAACACCATATATTTT. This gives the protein CASSSGQGAGNTIYF.

The CDR3 sequence is CASSREETQYF. The CDR3 DNA reads TGTGCCAGCAGCCGAGAAGAGACCCAGTACTTC. V is TRBV5-6 and J is TRBJ2-5; D gene uncertain. The germline CDR1 and CDR2 sequences are SGHDT and YYEEEE. V was clipped by 4 bases and J by 3 bases, with 4 bases between them. This CDR3 contains 11 residues. Supplemented by reference TRBV5-6 and TRBJ2-5, the full variable domain reads DAGVTQSPTHLIKTRGQQVTLRCSPKSGHDTVSWYQQALGQGPQFIFQYYEEEERQRGNFPDRFSGHQFPNYSSELNVNALLLGDSALYLCASSREETQYFGPGTRLLVL.

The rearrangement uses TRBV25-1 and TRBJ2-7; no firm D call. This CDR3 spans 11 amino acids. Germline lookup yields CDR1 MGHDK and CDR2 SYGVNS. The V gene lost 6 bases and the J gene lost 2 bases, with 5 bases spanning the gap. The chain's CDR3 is CASRQAYEQYF. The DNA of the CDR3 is TGTGCCAGCAGGCAGGCCTACGAGCAGTACTTC.

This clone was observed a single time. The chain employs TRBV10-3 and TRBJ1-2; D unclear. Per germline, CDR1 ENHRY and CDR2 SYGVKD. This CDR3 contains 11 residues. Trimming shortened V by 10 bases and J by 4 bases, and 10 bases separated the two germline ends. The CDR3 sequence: CATNSGYGYTF. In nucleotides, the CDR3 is TGTGCCACCAACAGCGGCTATGGCTACACCTTC.

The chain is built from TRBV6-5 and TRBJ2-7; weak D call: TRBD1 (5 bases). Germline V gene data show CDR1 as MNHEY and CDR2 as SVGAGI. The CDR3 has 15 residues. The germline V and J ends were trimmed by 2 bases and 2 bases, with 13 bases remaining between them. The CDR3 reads CASSYRKGKPYEQYF. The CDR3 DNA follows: TGTGCCAGCAGTTACAGGAAGGGGAAACCCTACGAGCAGTACTTC.

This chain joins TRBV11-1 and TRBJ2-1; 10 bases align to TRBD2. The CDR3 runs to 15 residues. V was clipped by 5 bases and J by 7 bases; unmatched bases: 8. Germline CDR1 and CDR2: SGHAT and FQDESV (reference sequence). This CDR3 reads CASSPLAGALNEQFF. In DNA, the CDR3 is TGTGCCAGCAGCCCCCTAGCGGGGGCATTAAATGAGCAGTTCTTC.

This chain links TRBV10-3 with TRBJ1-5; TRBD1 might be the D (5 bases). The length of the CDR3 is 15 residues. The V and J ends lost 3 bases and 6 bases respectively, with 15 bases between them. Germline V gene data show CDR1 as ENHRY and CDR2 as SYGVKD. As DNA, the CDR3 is TGTGCCATCAGTGACACGGCAGGGCAGGGTCAGCCCCAGCATTTT. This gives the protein CAISDTAGQGQPQHF.

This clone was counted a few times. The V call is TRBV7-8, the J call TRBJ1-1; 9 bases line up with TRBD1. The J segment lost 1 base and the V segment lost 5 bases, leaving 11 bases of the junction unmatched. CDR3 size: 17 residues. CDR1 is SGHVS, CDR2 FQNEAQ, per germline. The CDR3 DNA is TGTGCCAGCAGCCGCCGGACAGGGGAGCGGGGGAACACTGAAGCTTTCTTT. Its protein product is CASSRRTGERGNTEAFF.

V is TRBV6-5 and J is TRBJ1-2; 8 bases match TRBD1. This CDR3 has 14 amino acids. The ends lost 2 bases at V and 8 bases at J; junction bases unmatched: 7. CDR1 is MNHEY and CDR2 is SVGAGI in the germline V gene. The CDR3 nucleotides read TGTGCCAGCAGTTACCAAGGACAGGGTAGCGGCTACACCTTC. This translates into CASSYQGQGSGYTF.

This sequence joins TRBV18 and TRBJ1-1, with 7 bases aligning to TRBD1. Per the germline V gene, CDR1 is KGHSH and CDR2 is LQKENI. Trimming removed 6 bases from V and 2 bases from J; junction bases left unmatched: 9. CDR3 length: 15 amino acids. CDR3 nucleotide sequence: TGTGCCAGCTCGTTTGAGGGACAGAGAAACACTGAAGCTTTCTTT. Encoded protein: CASSFEGQRNTEAFF.

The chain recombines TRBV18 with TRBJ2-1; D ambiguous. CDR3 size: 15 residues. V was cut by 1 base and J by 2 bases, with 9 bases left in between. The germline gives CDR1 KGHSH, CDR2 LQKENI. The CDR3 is CASSPLSIPYNEQFF. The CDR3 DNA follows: TGTGCCAGCTCACCACTTTCTATACCCTACAATGAGCAGTTCTTC.

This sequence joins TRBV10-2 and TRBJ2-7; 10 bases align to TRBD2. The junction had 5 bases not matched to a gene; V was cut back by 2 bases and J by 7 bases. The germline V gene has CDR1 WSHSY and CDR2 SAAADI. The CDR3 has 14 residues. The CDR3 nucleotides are TGCGCCAGCAGTGAGCCTAGCGGGGGATCGGAGCAGTACTTC. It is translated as CASSEPSGGSEQYF.

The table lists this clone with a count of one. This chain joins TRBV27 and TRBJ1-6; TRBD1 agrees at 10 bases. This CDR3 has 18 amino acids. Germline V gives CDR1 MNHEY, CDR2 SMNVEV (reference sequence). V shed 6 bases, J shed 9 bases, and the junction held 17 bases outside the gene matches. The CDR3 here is CASRVRVHDRGRISPLHF. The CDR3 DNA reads TGTGCCAGCAGGGTTAGGGTCCACGACAGGGGGCGAATTTCACCCCTCCACTTT.

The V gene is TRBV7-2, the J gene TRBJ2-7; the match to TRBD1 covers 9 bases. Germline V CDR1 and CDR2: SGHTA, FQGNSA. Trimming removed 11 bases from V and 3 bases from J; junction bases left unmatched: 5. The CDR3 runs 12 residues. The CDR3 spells CASGQGFYEQYF. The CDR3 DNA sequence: TGTGCCTCAGGACAGGGGTTCTACGAGCAGTACTTC.

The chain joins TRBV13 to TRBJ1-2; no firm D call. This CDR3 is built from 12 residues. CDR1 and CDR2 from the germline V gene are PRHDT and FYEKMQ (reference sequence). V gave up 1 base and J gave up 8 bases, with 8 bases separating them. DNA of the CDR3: TGTGCCAGCAGCTTAGAGGGATTCGGCTACACCTTC. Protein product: CASSLEGFGYTF.

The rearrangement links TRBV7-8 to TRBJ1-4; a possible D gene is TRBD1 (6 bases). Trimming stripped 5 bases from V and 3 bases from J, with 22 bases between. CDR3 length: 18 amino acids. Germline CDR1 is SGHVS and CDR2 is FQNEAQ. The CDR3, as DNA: TGTGCCAGCAGCCCCAACCGGGGGCAAGTTGGGGCTAATGAAAAACTGTTTTTT. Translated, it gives CASSPNRGQVGANEKLFF.

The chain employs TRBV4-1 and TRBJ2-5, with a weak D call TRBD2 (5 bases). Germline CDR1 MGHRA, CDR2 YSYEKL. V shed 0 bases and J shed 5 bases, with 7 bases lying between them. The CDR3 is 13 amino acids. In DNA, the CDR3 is TGCGCCAGCAGCCAAGATCCGGGGGAGACCCAGTACTTC. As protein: CASSQDPGETQYF.

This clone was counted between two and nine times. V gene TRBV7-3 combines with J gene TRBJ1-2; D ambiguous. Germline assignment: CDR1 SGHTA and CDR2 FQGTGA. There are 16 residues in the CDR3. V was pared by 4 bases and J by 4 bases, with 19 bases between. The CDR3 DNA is TGTGCCAGCAGCTCTTCTCCCCACAGTGAGGCCTATGGCTACACCTTC. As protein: CASSSSPHSEAYGYTF.

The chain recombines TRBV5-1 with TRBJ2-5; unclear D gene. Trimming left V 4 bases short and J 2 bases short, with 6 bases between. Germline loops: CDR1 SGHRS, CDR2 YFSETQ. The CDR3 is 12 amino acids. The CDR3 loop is CASSTQQETQYF. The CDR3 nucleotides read TGCGCCAGCAGCACACAGCAAGAGACCCAGTACTTC.

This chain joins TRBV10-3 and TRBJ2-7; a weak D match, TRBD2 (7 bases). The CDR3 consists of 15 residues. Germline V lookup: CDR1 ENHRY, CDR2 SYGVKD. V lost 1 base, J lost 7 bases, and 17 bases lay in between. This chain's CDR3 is CAISEFRQGRGEQYF. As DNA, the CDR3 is TGTGCCATCAGTGAGTTCAGGCAGGGGAGGGGAGAGCAGTACTTC.